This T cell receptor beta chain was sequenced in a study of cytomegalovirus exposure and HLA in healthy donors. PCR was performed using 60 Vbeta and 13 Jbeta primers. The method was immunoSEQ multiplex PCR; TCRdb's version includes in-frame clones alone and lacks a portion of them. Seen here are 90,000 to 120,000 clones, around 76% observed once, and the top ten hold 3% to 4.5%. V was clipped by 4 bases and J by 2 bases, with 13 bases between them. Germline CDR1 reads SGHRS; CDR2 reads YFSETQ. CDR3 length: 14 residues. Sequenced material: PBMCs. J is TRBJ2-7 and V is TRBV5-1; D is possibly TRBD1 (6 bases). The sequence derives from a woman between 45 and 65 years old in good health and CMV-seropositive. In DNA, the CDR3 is TGCGCCAGCAGCCCTACAGGGTTCGCCTACGAGCAGTACTTC. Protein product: CASSPTGFAYEQYF.